These T cell receptor beta chains were read from a single sample in a study of technical replicates of blood from a handful of donors. TCRdb's table, derived via immunoSEQ multiplex PCR, lists solely in-frame clones and lacks some. The sample has about 100,000 clones; over 85% are singletons. The specimen sequenced was T cells isolated from PBMCs. These receptors all stem from a human donor in good health. Both conserved end residues are trimmed from each CDR3.

V: TRBV7-9
J: TRBJ1-1
CDR3: ASSADSAQAF

V: TRBV7-2
J: TRBJ2-7
CDR3: ASSREVRFEQY

V: TRBV19
J: TRBJ1-1
CDR3: ASTSDRAYTEAF

V: TRBV6-1
J: TRBJ2-7
CDR3: ASSETGASYEQY

V: TRBV4-1
J: TRBJ1-3
CDR3: ASTLTRTAELSGNTIY

V: TRBV11-3
J: TRBJ2-2
CDR3: ASSRLTGNTGELF

V: TRBV7-9
J: TRBJ2-7
CDR3: ASSLGWDYGEQY

V: TRBV11-2
J: TRBJ2-3
CDR3: ASSKRGPSSTDTQY

V: TRBV19
J: TRBJ2-7
CDR3: ASSTGTARGEQY

V: TRBV7-2
J: TRBJ1-1
CDR3: ASSLARDRGKAF

V: TRBV11-2
J: TRBJ1-6
CDR3: ASSLTPFQGRYNSPLH

V: TRBV28
J: TRBJ2-5
CDR3: ASSLSSGAETQY

V: TRBV2
J: TRBJ2-6
CDR3: ASSGGTGVGANVLT

V: TRBV28
J: TRBJ1-1
CDR3: ASSLGTGHTEAF

V: TRBV30
J: TRBJ2-7
CDR3: AWGRQQGVGEQY

V: TRBV9
J: TRBJ2-5
CDR3: ASSVLTAAQGGTQY

V: TRBV27
J: TRBJ2-2
CDR3: ASSRNRQGTGELF

V: TRBV9
J: TRBJ2-1
CDR3: ASSPDGREGNEQF

V: TRBV11-2
J: TRBJ2-7
CDR3: ASSPTGSYEQY

V: TRBV4-1
J: TRBJ2-3
CDR3: ASSQEKTSLITDTQY

V: TRBV2
J: TRBJ1-1
CDR3: ASRIGQGTEAF

V: TRBV5-4
J: TRBJ2-3
CDR3: ASSLTSGTDTQY

V: TRBV4-1
J: TRBJ2-7
CDR3: ASSQGAGGAYEQY

V: TRBV20-1
J: TRBJ2-3
CDR3: SALREKEY

V: TRBV6-1
J: TRBJ1-2
CDR3: ASTNGQGRGYT

V: TRBV28
J: TRBJ2-5
CDR3: ASGRGRAETQY

V: TRBV29-1
J: TRBJ2-7
CDR3: SVRHDRAREQY

V: TRBV6-5
J: TRBJ1-5
CDR3: ASSYSTVGGQPQH

V: TRBV2
J: TRBJ1-5
CDR3: ASREDRGDQPQH

V: TRBV19
J: TRBJ1-1
CDR3: ASSTRTMNTEAF

V: TRBV30
J: TRBJ1-2
CDR3: AWSGGTGRNYGYT

V: TRBV7-2
J: TRBJ1-5
CDR3: ASSTQGGQPQH